These 9 T cell receptor beta chains were all obtained from the same sample, sequenced in a study of control samples from healthy donors and cancer patients. Assay: immunoSEQ multiplex PCR; the TCRdb copy retains only in-frame clones and omits some. The sample has 90,000 or so clones, 70% to 85% seen once. Source material: PBMCs. The source is a man between 65 and 85 years old with lung cancer.

V usage is TRBV3-1 (or the pseudogene TRBV3-2) and J usage is TRBJ2-7; D gene unclear. Germline-derived CDR1 and CDR2 are LGHDT and YNNKEL (reference sequence). The CDR3 runs to 15 residues. Trimming removed 0 bases from V and 5 bases from J, with 14 bases in between. For the CDR3, the DNA is TGTGCCAGCAGCCAAGATCGGGCCCTCCAAAACGAGCAGTACTTC. This codes for CASSQDRALQNEQYF.

V usage is TRBV3-1 (or the pseudogene TRBV3-2) and J usage is TRBJ2-5; TRBD2 matches 9 bases. CDR1 LGHDT and CDR2 YNNKEL come from the germline V gene (reference sequence). The CDR3 sequence is 18 residues long. J lost 5 bases, V lost 3 bases, and 16 bases had no gene match. The CDR3 sequence: CASSQPGVGGGARETQYF. CDR3 nucleotide sequence: TGTGCCAGCAGCCAGCCAGGAGTTGGCGGGGGGGCCCGGGAGACCCAGTACTTC.

The chain has TRBV5-6 and TRBJ2-1; 7 bases line up with TRBD2. The CDR3 contains 17 residues. Germline V gene sequence: CDR1 SGHDT, CDR2 YYEEEE. Unmatched junction bases numbered 7, after V lost 1 base and J lost 0 bases. The CDR3 is CASSLNGGSNSYNEQFF. The CDR3 DNA sequence: TGTGCCAGCAGCTTGAACGGGGGGTCGAACTCCTACAATGAGCAGTTCTTC.

This chain joins TRBV19 and TRBJ2-2; TRBD2 agrees at 9 bases. CDR1 is LNHDA and CDR2 is SQIVND in the germline V gene (reference sequence). V gave up 3 bases and J gave up 1 base; unmatched junction bases: 3. The CDR3 spans 16 residues. The CDR3 DNA is TGTGCCAGTAGTATCCTGACTAGCGGGAACACCGGGGAGCTGTTTTTT. Encoded protein: CASSILTSGNTGELFF.

The rearrangement uses TRBV7-9 and TRBJ1-6; a weak D match, TRBD1 (5 bases). Trimming left V 0 bases short and J 7 bases short, with 13 bases between. In germline, CDR1 is SEHNR, CDR2 FQNEAQ (reference sequence). The CDR3 extends over 16 amino acids. CDR3 in amino acids: CASSLAGGVVNSPLHF. In DNA form, the CDR3 reads TGTGCCAGCAGCTTAGCAGGAGGGGTGGTAAATTCACCCCTCCACTTT.

The chain combines TRBV9 with TRBJ1-1; D ambiguous. The CDR3 has 14 residues. The germline gives CDR1 SGDLS, CDR2 YYNGEE. Between the trimmed V and J ends, which lost 2 bases and 1 base, there was a span of 9 bases. The CDR3 reads CASSVGVRNTEAFF. DNA for the CDR3: TGTGCCAGCAGCGTCGGGGTGAGGAACACTGAAGCTTTCTTT.

The chain is built from TRBV28 and TRBJ1-6; 7 bases line up with TRBD1. The CDR3 consists of 18 residues. J lost 0 bases, V lost 10 bases, and 15 bases had no gene match. Germline CDR1 is MDHEN and CDR2 is SYDVKM. CDR3 amino acids: CATIRGGRGASYNSPLHF. DNA for the CDR3: TGTGCCACCATCCGAGGGGGCAGGGGGGCCTCCTATAATTCACCCCTCCACTTT. The full variable domain, completed using reference TRBV28 and TRBJ1-6, is DVKVTQSSRYLVKRTGEKVFLECVQDMDHENMFWYRQDPGLGLRLIYFSYDVKMKEKGDIPEGYSVSREKKERFSLILESASTNQTSMYLCATIRGGRGASYNSPLHFGNGTRLTVT.

This chain joins TRBV6-1 and TRBJ1-3; D remains ambiguous. V lost 1 base, J lost 4 bases, and 11 bases lay in between. The CDR3 has 15 amino acids. CDR1 is MNHNS, CDR2 SASEGT, per germline. This chain's CDR3 is CASSEGHRPGNTIYF. As DNA, the CDR3 is TGTGCCAGCAGTGAAGGGCACCGCCCAGGAAACACCATATATTTT.

The chain carries TRBV9 and TRBJ2-1, with 9 nucleotides matching TRBD1. V lost 2 bases and J lost 4; bases outside the gene matches: 4. Germline lookup yields CDR1 SGDLS and CDR2 YYNGEE. CDR3 size: 15 residues. The CDR3 is CASSVLGQGYNEQFF. CDR3 sequence (DNA): TGTGCCAGCAGCGTCTTGGGACAGGGATACAATGAGCAGTTCTTC.